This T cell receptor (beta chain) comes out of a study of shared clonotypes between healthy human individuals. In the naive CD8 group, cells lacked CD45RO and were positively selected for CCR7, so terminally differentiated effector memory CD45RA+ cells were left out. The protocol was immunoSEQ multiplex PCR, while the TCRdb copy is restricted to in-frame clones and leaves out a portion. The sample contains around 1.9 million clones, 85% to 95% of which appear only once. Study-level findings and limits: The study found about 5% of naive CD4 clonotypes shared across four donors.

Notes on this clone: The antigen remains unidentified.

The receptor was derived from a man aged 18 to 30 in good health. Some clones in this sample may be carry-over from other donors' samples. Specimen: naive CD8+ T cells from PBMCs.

The CDR3 sequence: CASSIPTAGGAFF. CDR3 sequence (DNA): TGTGCCAGTAGTATTCCGACAGCGGGAGGAGCTTTCTTT. The chain is built from TRBV19 and TRBJ1-1; perhaps TRBD1 as D (5 bases). CDR3 length equals 13 residues. Trimming cost V 3 bases and J 10 bases, with 15 bases left between them. The germline V gene has CDR1 LNHDA and CDR2 SQIVND (reference sequence).